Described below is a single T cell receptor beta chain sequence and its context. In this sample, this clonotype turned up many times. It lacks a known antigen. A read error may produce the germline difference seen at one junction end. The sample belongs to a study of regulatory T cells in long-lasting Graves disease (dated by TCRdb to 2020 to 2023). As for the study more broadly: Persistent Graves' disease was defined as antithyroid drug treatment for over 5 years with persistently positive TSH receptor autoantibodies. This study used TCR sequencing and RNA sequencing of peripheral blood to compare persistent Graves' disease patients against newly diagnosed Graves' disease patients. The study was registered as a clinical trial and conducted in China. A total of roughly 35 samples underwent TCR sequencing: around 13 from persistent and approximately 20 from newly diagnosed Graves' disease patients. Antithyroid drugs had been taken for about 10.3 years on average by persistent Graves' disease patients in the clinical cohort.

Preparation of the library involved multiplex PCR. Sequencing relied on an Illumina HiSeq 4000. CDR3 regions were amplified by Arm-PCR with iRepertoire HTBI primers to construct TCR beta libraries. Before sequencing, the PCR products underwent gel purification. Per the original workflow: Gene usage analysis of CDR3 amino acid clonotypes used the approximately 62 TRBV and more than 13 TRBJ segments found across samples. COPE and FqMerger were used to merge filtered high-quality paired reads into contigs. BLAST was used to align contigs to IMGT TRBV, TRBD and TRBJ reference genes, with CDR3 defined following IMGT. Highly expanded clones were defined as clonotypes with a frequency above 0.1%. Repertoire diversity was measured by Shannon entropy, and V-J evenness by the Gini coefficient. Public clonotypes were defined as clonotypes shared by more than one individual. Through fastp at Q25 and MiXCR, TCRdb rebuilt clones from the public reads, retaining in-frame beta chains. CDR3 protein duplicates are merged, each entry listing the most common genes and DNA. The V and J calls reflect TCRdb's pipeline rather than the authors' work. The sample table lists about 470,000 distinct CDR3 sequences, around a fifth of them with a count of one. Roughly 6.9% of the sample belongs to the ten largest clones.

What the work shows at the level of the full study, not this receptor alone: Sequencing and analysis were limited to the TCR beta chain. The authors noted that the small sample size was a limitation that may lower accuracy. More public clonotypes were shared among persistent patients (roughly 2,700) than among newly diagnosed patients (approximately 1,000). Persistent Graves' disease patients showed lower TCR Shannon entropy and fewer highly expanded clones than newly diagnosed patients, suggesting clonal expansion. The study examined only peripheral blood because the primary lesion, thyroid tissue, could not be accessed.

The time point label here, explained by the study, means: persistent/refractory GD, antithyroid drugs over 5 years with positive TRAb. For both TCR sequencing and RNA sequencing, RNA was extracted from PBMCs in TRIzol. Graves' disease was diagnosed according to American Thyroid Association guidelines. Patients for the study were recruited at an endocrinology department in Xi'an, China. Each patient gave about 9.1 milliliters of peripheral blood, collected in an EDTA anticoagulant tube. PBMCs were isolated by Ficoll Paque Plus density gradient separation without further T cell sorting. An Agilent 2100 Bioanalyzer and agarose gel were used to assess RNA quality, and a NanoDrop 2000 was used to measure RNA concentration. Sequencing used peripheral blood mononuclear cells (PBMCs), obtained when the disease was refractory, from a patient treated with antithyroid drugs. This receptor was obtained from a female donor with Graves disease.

This receptor has the CDR3 CASRGSLGTIYVQYF. The DNA is TGTGCCAGCAGGGGATCCCTTGGGACTATTTACGTGCAGTACTTC. The rearranged segments are TRBV2 and TRBJ2-7; TRBD2 matches 7 bases in the middle. From the cysteine up to the phenylalanine, the CDR3 has a length of 15 residues. Only the CDR3 DNA stays, 45 bases, in frame from base 1. CDR1 SNHLY and CDR2 FYNNEI are derived from the germline V gene. Full variable domain (CDR3 extended with the reference TRBV2 and TRBJ2-7 proteins): EPEVTQTPSHQVTQMGQEVILRCVPISNHLYFYWYRQILGQKVEFLVSFYNNEISEKSEIFDDQFSVERPDGSNFTLKIRSTKLEDSAMYFCASRGSLGTIYVQYFGPGTRLTVT.